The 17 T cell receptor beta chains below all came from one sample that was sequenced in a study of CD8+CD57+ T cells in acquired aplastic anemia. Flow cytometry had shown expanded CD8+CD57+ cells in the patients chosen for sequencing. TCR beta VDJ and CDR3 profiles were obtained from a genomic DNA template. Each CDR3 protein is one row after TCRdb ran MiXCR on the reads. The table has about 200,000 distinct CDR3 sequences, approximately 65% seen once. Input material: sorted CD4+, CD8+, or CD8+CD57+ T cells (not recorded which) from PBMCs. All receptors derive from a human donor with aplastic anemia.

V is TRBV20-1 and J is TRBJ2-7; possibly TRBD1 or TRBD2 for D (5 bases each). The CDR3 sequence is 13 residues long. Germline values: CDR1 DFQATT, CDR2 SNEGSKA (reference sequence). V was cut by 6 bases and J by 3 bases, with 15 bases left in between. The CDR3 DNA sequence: TGCAGTGCGCCGTCGAAGGGGAGCTACGAGCAGTACTTC. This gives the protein CSAPSKGSYEQYF.

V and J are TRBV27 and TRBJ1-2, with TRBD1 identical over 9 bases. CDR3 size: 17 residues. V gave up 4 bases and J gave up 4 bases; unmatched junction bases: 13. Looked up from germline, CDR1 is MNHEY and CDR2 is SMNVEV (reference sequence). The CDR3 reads CASSSLDRGSLIYGYTF. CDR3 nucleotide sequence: TGTGCCAGCAGTTCCCTCGACAGGGGGTCGTTGATCTATGGCTACACCTTC.

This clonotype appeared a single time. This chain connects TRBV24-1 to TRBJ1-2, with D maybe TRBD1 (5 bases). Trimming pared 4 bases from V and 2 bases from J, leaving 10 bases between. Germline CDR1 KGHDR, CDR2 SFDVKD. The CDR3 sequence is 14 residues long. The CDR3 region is CATSDRTKNYGYTF. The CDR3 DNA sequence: TGTGCCACCAGTGACAGGACAAAAAACTATGGCTACACCTTC.

The CDR3 reads CASSITGTGSDTEAFF. CDR3 coding DNA: TGTGCCAGTAGTATCACCGGGACAGGGAGCGACACTGAAGCTTTCTTT. V is TRBV19 and J is TRBJ1-1; TRBD1 agrees at 9 bases. CDR1 is LNHDA, CDR2 SQIVND, per germline (reference sequence). The CDR3 contains 16 residues. The junction had 8 bases not matched to a gene; V was cut back by 3 bases and J by 3 bases.

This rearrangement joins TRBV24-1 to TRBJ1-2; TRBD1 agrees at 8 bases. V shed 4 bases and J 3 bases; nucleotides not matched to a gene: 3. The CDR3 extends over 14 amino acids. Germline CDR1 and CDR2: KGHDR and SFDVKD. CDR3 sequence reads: CATSDPDRDYGYTF. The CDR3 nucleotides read TGTGCCACCAGTGACCCGGACAGGGACTATGGCTACACCTTC.

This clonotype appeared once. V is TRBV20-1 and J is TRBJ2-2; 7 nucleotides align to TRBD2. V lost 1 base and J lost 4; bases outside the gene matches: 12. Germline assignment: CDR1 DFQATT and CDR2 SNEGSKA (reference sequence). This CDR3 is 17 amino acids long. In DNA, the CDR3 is TGCAGTGCTAGAGCCACCGGGGGGAGGGGACCCACCGGGGAGCTGTTTTTT. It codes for CSARATGGRGPTGELFF.

The CDR3 DNA reads as TGTGCCAGCAGCGGGGGACTAGCGGCCTACGAGCAGTACTTC. Translated, it gives CASSGGLAAYEQYF. The gene calls are TRBV9 and TRBJ2-7; 11 nucleotides match TRBD2. CDR1 SGDLS and CDR2 YYNGEE come from the germline V gene. V lost 3 bases to trimming and J lost 2 bases; unmatched junction nucleotides: 1. The CDR3 contains 14 residues. Together with reference TRBV9 and TRBJ2-7, the CDR3 gives the full variable domain: DSGVTQTPKHLITATGQRVTLRCSPRSGDLSVYWYQQSLDQGLQFLIQYYNGEERAKGNILERFSAQQFPDLHSELNLSSLELGDSALYFCASSGGLAAYEQYFGPGTRLTVT.

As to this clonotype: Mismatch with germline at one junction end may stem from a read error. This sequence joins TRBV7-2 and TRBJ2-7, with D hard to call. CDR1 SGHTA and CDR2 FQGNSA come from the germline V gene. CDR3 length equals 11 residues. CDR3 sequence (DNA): TGTGCCAGCAGCTTGTCCTACGCGCAGTACTTC. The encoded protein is CASSLSYAQYF. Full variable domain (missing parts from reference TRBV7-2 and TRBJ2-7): GAGVSQSPSNKVTEKGKDVELRCDPISGHTALYWYRQSLGQGLEFLIYFQGNSAPDKSGLPSDRFSAERTGGSVSTLTIQRTQQEDSAVYLCASSLSYAQYFGPGTRLTVT.

CDR3 bases: TGTGCCAGCAGTTACAGGGGCGCGGGTTCACCCCTCCACTTT. It translates to CASSYRGAGSPLHF. The chain joins TRBV6-5 to TRBJ1-6; TRBD1 might be the D (5 bases). CDR1 and CDR2 from the germline V gene are MNHEY and SVGAGI. Trimming left V 2 bases short and J 9 bases short, with 11 bases between. This CDR3 is 14 amino acids long.

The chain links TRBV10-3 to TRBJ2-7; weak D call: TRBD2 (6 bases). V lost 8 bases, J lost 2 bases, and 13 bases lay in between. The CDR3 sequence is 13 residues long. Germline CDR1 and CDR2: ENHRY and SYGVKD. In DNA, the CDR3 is TGTGCCATCTCCAAGGGAGGTACCTACGAGCAGTACTTC. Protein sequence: CAISKGGTYEQYF.

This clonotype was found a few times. CDR3 coding DNA: TGCAGTGTCCCGCCGGACGGGGCAGATACGCAGTATTTT. Protein sequence: CSVPPDGADTQYF. This rearrangement joins TRBV20-1 to TRBJ2-3; tentatively, D is TRBD2 (5 bases). Germline CDR1 and CDR2: DFQATT and SNEGSKA (reference sequence). The CDR3 covers 13 residues. V was cut by 7 bases and J by 4 bases, with 15 bases left in between.

CDR3 bases: TGTGCCAGCAGAGGAGGGACAGGGAATTATTCACCCCTCCACTTT. Translating gives CASRGGTGNYSPLHF. The rearrangement uses TRBV7-3 and TRBJ1-6; TRBD1 matches 9 bases. The CDR3 has 15 residues. CDR1 is SGHTA and CDR2 is FQGTGA in the germline V gene. The trim removed 6 bases at V and 8 bases at J, leaving 8 bases unmatched.

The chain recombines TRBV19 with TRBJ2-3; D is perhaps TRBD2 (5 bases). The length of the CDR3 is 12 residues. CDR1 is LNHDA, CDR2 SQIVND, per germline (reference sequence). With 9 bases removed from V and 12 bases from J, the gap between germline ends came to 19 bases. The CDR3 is CASSELASSQYF. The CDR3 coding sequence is TGTGCCAGCTCAGAACTGGCTAGCTCTCAGTATTTT.

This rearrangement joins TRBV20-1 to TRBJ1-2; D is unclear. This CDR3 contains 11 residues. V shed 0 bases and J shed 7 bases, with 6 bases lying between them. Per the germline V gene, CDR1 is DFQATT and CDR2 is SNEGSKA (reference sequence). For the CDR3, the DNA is TGCAGTGCTAGAGAAGCGGGTGGCTACACCTTC. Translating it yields CSAREAGGYTF.

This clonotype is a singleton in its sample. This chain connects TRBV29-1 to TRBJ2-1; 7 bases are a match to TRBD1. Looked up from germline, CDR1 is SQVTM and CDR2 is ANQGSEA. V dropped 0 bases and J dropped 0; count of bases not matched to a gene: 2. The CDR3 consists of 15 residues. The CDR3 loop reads CSVEDNRGSYNEQFF. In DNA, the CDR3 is TGCAGCGTTGAAGACAACAGGGGCTCCTACAATGAGCAGTTCTTC.

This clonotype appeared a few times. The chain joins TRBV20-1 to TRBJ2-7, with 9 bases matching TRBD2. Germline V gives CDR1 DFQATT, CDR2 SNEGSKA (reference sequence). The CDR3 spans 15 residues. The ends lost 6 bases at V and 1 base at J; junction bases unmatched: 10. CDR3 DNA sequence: TGCAGTGCCGAGGGAGGCCTAGCGGGGTCCTACGAGCAGTACTTC. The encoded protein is CSAEGGLAGSYEQYF.

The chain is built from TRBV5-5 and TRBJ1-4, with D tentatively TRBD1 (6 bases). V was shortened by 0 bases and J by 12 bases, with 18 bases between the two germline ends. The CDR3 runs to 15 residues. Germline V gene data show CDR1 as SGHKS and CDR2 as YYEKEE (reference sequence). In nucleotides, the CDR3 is TGTGCCAGCAGCTTGGTGGGGGCCCAAGGAGAAGAACTGTTTTTT. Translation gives CASSLVGAQGEELFF.